The rows below give T cell receptor beta chains drawn from one sample of a study of cytomegalovirus exposure and HLA in healthy donors. Data came from immunoSEQ multiplex PCR; TCRdb stores just in-frame clones and leaves some out. The data hold 80,000 to 100,000 clones, with around 80% observed a single time. Sequenced material: PBMCs. Receptor source: a man aged 30 to 45 in good health and CMV-seronegative. Each CDR3 is given with its conserved first and last residue. The order of the fields is D gene, V gene, clone size, J gene, CDR3 protein, CDR3 DNA. D genes are given only for firm matches. Rows give clone size only sometimes, using once, few, many, or a class for an expanded clone.

TRBD1	TRBV4-2	.	TRBJ1-3	CASSRPDRGNGNTIYF	TGTGCCAGCAGCCGGCCCGACAGGGGGAATGGAAACACCATATATTTT
.	TRBV7-9	.	TRBJ2-2	CATVWGSTPNTGELFF	TGTGCCACGGTGTGGGGCTCAACTCCGAACACCGGGGAGCTGTTTTTT
TRBD1	TRBV9	.	TRBJ1-2	CASSLLGPEGQGRTYGYTF	TGTGCCAGCAGCTTGCTAGGGCCGGAGGGACAGGGGAGAACATATGGCTACACCTTC
TRBD1	TRBV4-1	.	TRBJ1-4	CASSQALPGQGNEKLFF	TGCGCCAGCAGCCAAGCTTTACCGGGACAGGGTAATGAAAAACTGTTTTTT
.	TRBV2	.	TRBJ1-6	CASSADSPLHF	TGTGCCAGCAGTGCAGATTCACCCCTCCACTTT
.	TRBV30	.	TRBJ1-1	CAWSSRGVVLRTFF	TGTGCCTGGAGTTCCCGAGGTGTCGTGTTGAGGACTTTCTTT
.	TRBV7-2	few	TRBJ1-5	CASSGIEDQPQHF	TGTGCCAGCAGTGGTATAGAGGATCAGCCCCAGCATTTT
.	TRBV19	.	TRBJ2-4	CATQDQRRAAKNIQYF	TGTGCCACCCAAGATCAGAGGCGAGCGGCCAAAAACATTCAGTACTTC
TRBD2	TRBV19	.	TRBJ2-7	CASSIVHGGAYEQYF	TGTGCCAGTAGTATAGTCCACGGGGGGGCCTACGAGCAGTACTTC
.	TRBV7-8	.	TRBJ2-7	CASSLEQGREQYF	TGTGCCAGCAGCTTAGAACAGGGAAGGGAGCAGTACTTC
TRBD2	TRBV5-4	.	TRBJ2-5	CASSFRVAGPQETQYF	TGTGCCAGCAGCTTCCGGGTAGCGGGGCCCCAAGAGACCCAGTACTTC
.	TRBV18	.	TRBJ2-5	CASSSQQETQYF	TGTGCCAGCTCATCCCAACAAGAGACCCAGTACTTC
.	TRBV28	.	TRBJ1-2	CASSLSTGRVGGYTF	TGTGCCAGCAGTTTATCAACAGGACGTGTCGGAGGCTACACCTTC
TRBD2	TRBV2	.	TRBJ2-7	CASMQQLAGSYEQYF	TGTGCCAGCATGCAGCAGCTAGCGGGCTCCTACGAGCAGTACTTC
.	TRBV2	.	TRBJ2-3	CASMGGQKDTQYF	TGTGCCAGCATGGGGGGTCAGAAAGATACGCAGTATTTT
.	TRBV27	.	TRBJ1-2	CASSYNTLASGYTF	TGTGCCAGCAGCTACAATACCTTAGCATCAGGCTACACCTTC
.	TRBV28	.	TRBJ1-6	CASSSSGYNSPLHF	TGTGCCAGCAGTTCTTCAGGGTATAATTCACCCCTCCACTTT